The 30 T cell receptor beta chains listed next were all sequenced from one sample in a study of beta chain features in type 1 diabetes. The investigators reverse transcribed all of the isolated RNA, so they sequenced expressed TCRB transcripts. The data were produced by immunoSEQ multiplex PCR, yet TCRdb's version contains in-frame clones alone and is incomplete. Among about 320,000 clones listed, 12% to 15% were seen once. The sequenced sample was central memory CD4+ T cells from blood. These receptors were obtained from a man aged 25 to 40 in good health.

The V and J genes are TRBV25-1 and TRBJ1-2, with D unresolved. Between the trimmed V and J ends, which lost 4 bases and 4 bases, there was a span of 7 bases. The CDR3 runs 12 residues. Germline CDR1 is MGHDK and CDR2 is SYGVNS. CDR3 nucleotides: TGTGCCAGCAGTGTGGGTGGCTATGGCTACACCTTC. Translated: CASSVGGYGYTF.

The gene calls are TRBV9 and TRBJ1-5, with D possibly TRBD1 on 5 matching bases. Germline-derived CDR1 and CDR2 are SGDLS and YYNGEE. The CDR3 is 15 residues long. Trimming left V 0 bases short and J 7 bases short, with 14 bases between. CDR3: CASSVEPTEGQPQHF. CDR3 DNA: TGTGCCAGCAGCGTAGAACCGACAGAAGGGCAGCCCCAGCATTTT.

This chain connects TRBV7-2 to TRBJ2-5; 8 nucleotides align to TRBD2. The CDR3 length is 15 residues. Per the germline V gene, CDR1 is SGHTA and CDR2 is FQGNSA. V trimming: 5 bases; J trimming: 5 bases; junction bases outside the gene matches: 10. CDR3 sequence (DNA): TGTGCCAGCAGCATGACTAGCGCGGATACGGAGACCCAGTACTTC. Protein product: CASSMTSADTETQYF.

In this sample, this clone turned up a few times. Other DNA sequences in the same sample also yield this CDR3. The CDR3 bases are TGCGCCAGCAGCTTGGGGAGCAATCAGCCCCAGCATTTT. Translated: CASSLGSNQPQHF. This chain connects TRBV5-1 to TRBJ1-5, with unresolved D. The germline V and J ends were trimmed by 0 bases and 1 base, with 2 bases remaining between them. The germline CDR1 and CDR2 sequences are SGHRS and YFSETQ. This CDR3 region has 13 residues.

J is TRBJ2-2 and V is TRBV5-6; D is unclear. V was cut by 4 bases and J by 0 bases, with 10 bases left in between. Per the germline V gene, CDR1 is SGHDT and CDR2 is YYEEEE. This CDR3 region has 15 residues. The CDR3 DNA is TGTGCCAGCAGCCGCGTTTCATCGAACACCGGGGAGCTGTTTTTT. It codes for CASSRVSSNTGELFF.

This chain links TRBV15 with TRBJ2-5; 7 nucleotides align to TRBD2. Trimming cost V 1 base and J 4 bases; bases outside gene matches: 0. CDR1 and CDR2 (germline): LNHNV, YYDKDF (reference sequence). The CDR3 loop spans 13 amino acids. The chain's CDR3 is CATSRGLAETQYF. Here the CDR3 DNA reads TGTGCCACCAGCAGAGGACTAGCAGAGACCCAGTACTTC. Based on the CDR3 plus reference TRBV15 and TRBJ2-5, the full variable domain is DAMVIQNPRYQVTQFGKPVTLSCSQTLNHNVMYWYQQKSSQAPKLLFHYYDKDFNNEADTPDNFQSRRPNTSFCFLDIRSPGLGDTAMYLCATSRGLAETQYFGPGTRLLVL.

This chain links TRBV29-1 with TRBJ1-2, with 10 bases that match TRBD1. Germline V gene lookup returns CDR1 SQVTM and CDR2 ANQGSEA. J lost 4 bases, V lost 8 bases, and 7 bases had no gene match. The CDR3 runs 13 residues. The CDR3 DNA is TGCAGCCTCTGGACAGGGGGAAGCTATGGCTACACCTTC. Protein product: CSLWTGGSYGYTF.

J is TRBJ1-5 and V is TRBV5-6; D call uncertain. CDR1 is SGHDT, CDR2 YYEEEE, per germline. Trimming shortened V by 2 bases and J by 4 bases, and 13 bases separated the two germline ends. This CDR3 spans 15 amino acids. The CDR3 nucleotides read TGTGCCAGCAGCTTAGGTTCATTCGGGAATCAGCCCCAGCATTTT. Its protein product is CASSLGSFGNQPQHF.

This clone was seen more than once but under ten times. The chain couples TRBV11-2 to TRBJ1-1, with TRBD1 as a possible D gene (6 bases). This CDR3 spans 15 amino acids. V was clipped by 3 bases and J by 1 base, with 12 bases between them. Germline lookup yields CDR1 SGHAT and CDR2 FQNNGV. CDR3: CASSLEQGANTEAFF. For the CDR3, the DNA is TGTGCCAGCAGCTTGGAACAGGGCGCGAACACTGAAGCTTTCTTT.

This clone occurred a few times. The V call is TRBV6-5, the J call TRBJ2-5; tentative D call: TRBD1 (6 bases). There are 16 residues in the CDR3. V was pared by 4 bases and J by 0 bases, with 15 bases between. CDR1 is MNHEY, CDR2 SVGAGI, per germline. The CDR3: CASSSPRQVNQETQYF. In nucleotides, the CDR3 is TGTGCCAGCAGTTCCCCCCGACAGGTGAACCAAGAGACCCAGTACTTC.

The chain uses TRBV7-2 and TRBJ1-2; D might be TRBD1 (5 bases). CDR3 length equals 10 residues. V gave up 8 bases and J gave up 8 bases, with 9 bases separating them. Germline loops: CDR1 SGHTA, CDR2 FQGNSA. The CDR3 DNA is TGTGCCAGCGGGAACAGGGGCTACACCTTC. Its protein is CASGNRGYTF.

The chain carries TRBV5-1 and TRBJ1-1; D possibly corresponds to TRBD1 (5 bases). The CDR3 loop spans 14 amino acids. Germline V gene sequence: CDR1 SGHRS, CDR2 YFSETQ. Trimming stripped 7 bases from V and 1 base from J, with 14 bases between. The CDR3 protein is CASVEGTANTEAFF. CDR3 DNA sequence: TGCGCCAGCGTCGAGGGGACGGCGAACACTGAAGCTTTCTTT.

The chain employs TRBV9 and TRBJ2-3; TRBD2 agrees at 11 bases. V was pared by 8 bases and J by 6 bases, with 8 bases of the junction left unmatched. Germline-derived CDR1 and CDR2 are SGDLS and YYNGEE. The CDR3 runs 14 residues. CDR3: CASARASGGDTQYF. CDR3 nucleotide sequence: TGTGCCAGTGCGAGGGCTAGCGGGGGGGATACGCAGTATTTT.

In this sample, this clone turned up a few times. V usage is TRBV19 and J usage is TRBJ1-5, with no clear D. The germline gives CDR1 LNHDA, CDR2 SQIVND (reference sequence). The CDR3 is 14 amino acids. With 3 bases removed from V and 2 bases from J, the gap between germline ends came to 8 bases. The CDR3 DNA follows: TGTGCCAGTAGTATGGGGTCGGGCAATCAGCCCCAGCATTTT. It encodes CASSMGSGNQPQHF.

The genes are TRBV7-9 and TRBJ2-2; maybe TRBD1 (6 bases). Germline values: CDR1 SEHNR, CDR2 FQNEAQ (reference sequence). V lost 6 bases and J lost 2, with 10 bases in between. The CDR3 runs 14 residues. The CDR3 coding sequence is TGTGCCAGCAGGCCCGGGACAAACACCGGGGAGCTGTTTTTT. Protein: CASRPGTNTGELFF. Full variable domain (outside the CDR3, taken from reference TRBV7-9 and TRBJ2-2): DTGVSQNPRHKITKRGQNVTFRCDPISEHNRLYWYRQTLGQGPEFLTYFQNEAQLEKSRLLSDRFSAERPKGSFSTLEIQRTEQGDSAMYLCASRPGTNTGELFFGEGSRLTVL.

This clone was observed a handful of times. J is TRBJ2-3 and V is TRBV7-7, with 10 bases matching TRBD2. Germline-derived CDR1 and CDR2 are SSHAT and FNYEAQ (reference sequence). V shed 5 bases, J shed 6 bases, and the junction held 11 bases outside the gene matches. The CDR3 covers 16 residues. CDR3 DNA sequence: TGTGCCAGCAGCCAAGCTCGAGCGGGAGGGACGGATACGCAGTATTTT. Translating it yields CASSQARAGGTDTQYF.

The chain recombines TRBV29-1 with TRBJ2-1; 9 nucleotides line up with TRBD1. This CDR3 is 14 amino acids long. Looked up from germline, CDR1 is SQVTM and CDR2 is ANQGSEA. J lost 7 bases, V lost 6 bases, and 10 bases had no gene match. CDR3 nucleotides: TGCAGCGTATCGGGACAGGGTTCTAAGAATGAGCAGTTCTTC. Translated, it gives CSVSGQGSKNEQFF.

This chain joins TRBV30 and TRBJ1-2, with TRBD1 as a possible D gene (6 bases). The CDR3 has 15 amino acids. Germline V lookup: CDR1 GTSNPN, CDR2 SVGIG (reference sequence). V dropped 1 base and J dropped 4 bases, with 16 bases sitting between them. This CDR3 is CAWSETGGLFYGYTF. For the CDR3, the DNA is TGTGCCTGGAGTGAGACAGGCGGGCTTTTCTATGGCTACACCTTC.

This clone showed up just a few times. The chain employs TRBV27 and TRBJ2-3; weak D call: TRBD2 (6 bases). From germline, CDR1 is MNHEY and CDR2 SMNVEV (reference sequence). The CDR3 extends over 13 amino acids. V was trimmed by 3 bases and J by 6 bases, leaving 10 bases between them. The DNA of the CDR3 is TGTGCCAGCAGTTTTGGGGGGTGGGATACGCAGTATTTT. It specifies CASSFGGWDTQYF.

In the case of this clone: Different DNA sequences within this sample yield the same CDR3. The gene calls are TRBV5-1 and TRBJ2-7, with 9 nucleotides matching TRBD1. Germline lookup yields CDR1 SGHRS and CDR2 YFSETQ. The CDR3 totals 14 residues. V gave up 1 base and J gave up 4 bases; unmatched junction bases: 3. The DNA of the CDR3 is TGCGCCAGCAGCTTGAGCGGACAGGGGTACGAGCAGTACTTC. Protein: CASSLSGQGYEQYF.

The gene calls are TRBV30 and TRBJ1-2; no clear D gene. Looked up from germline, CDR1 is GTSNPN and CDR2 is SVGIG (reference sequence). The CDR3 is 14 amino acids. V dropped 1 base and J dropped 8 bases, with 17 bases sitting between them. The CDR3 DNA reads as TGTGCCTGGAGTGACCGAGACCCGTTTAGAGGCTACACCTTC. Translated: CAWSDRDPFRGYTF.

This sequence joins TRBV19 and TRBJ2-7; no firm D call. V was pared by 5 bases and J by 5 bases, with 16 bases between. This CDR3 region has 14 residues. Germline-derived CDR1 and CDR2 are LNHDA and SQIVND (reference sequence). The CDR3 here is CASSSGRTLNEQYF. The CDR3 coding sequence is TGTGCCAGTAGTTCGGGCAGGACCTTAAACGAGCAGTACTTC.

The table lists this clone with a few counts. The rearrangement links TRBV18 to TRBJ2-1, with 7 bases matching TRBD2. V trimming: 3 bases; J trimming: 14 bases; junction bases outside the gene matches: 10. The CDR3 is 13 residues long. CDR1 is KGHSH, CDR2 LQKENI, per germline. The CDR3 spells CASSPGDYNFEFF. CDR3 nucleotide sequence: TGTGCCAGCTCACCCGGGGACTATAATTTCGAGTTCTTC. The full variable domain, rest sourced from reference TRBV18 and TRBJ2-1, is NAGVMQNPRHLVRRRGQEARLRCSPMKGHSHVYWYRQLPEEGLKFMVYLQKENIIDESGMPKERFSAEFPKEGPSILRIQQVVRGDSAAYFCASSPGDYNFEFFGPGTRLTVL.

V and J are TRBV29-1 and TRBJ2-1; 9 bases align to TRBD1. CDR1 and CDR2 from the germline V gene are SQVTM and ANQGSEA. This CDR3 contains 15 residues. V was pared by 1 base and J by 7 bases, with 8 bases of the junction left unmatched. The CDR3 bases are TGCAGCGTTGAAGCGGGGACAGGGATTAAGAATGAGCAGTTCTTC. Its protein is CSVEAGTGIKNEQFF.

This clone occurred many times. The V call is TRBV7-2, the J call TRBJ2-6; D is undetermined. Trimming took 5 bases from V and 0 from J, leaving 8 bases between them. The germline CDR1 and CDR2 sequences are SGHTA and FQGNSA. The CDR3 covers 15 residues. The CDR3 loop is CASSIKLSGANVLTF. The CDR3 region has the DNA TGTGCCAGCAGCATCAAACTCTCTGGGGCCAACGTCCTGACTTTC. Full variable domain (outside the CDR3, taken from reference TRBV7-2 and TRBJ2-6): GAGVSQSPSNKVTEKGKDVELRCDPISGHTALYWYRQSLGQGLEFLIYFQGNSAPDKSGLPSDRFSAERTGGSVSTLTIQRTQQEDSAVYLCASSIKLSGANVLTFGAGSRLTVL.

This clone was recorded at least ten times. The V gene is TRBV5-1, the J gene TRBJ2-2; 9 bases fit TRBD1. Germline-derived CDR1 and CDR2 are SGHRS and YFSETQ. The junction had 8 bases not matched to a gene; V was cut back by 4 bases and J by 7 bases. This CDR3 region has 15 residues. The CDR3 spells CASSAGQGYSGELFF. The CDR3, as DNA: TGCGCCAGCAGCGCCGGACAGGGGTATAGCGGGGAGCTGTTTTTT.

This chain links TRBV5-4 with TRBJ1-1, with D tentatively TRBD1 (6 bases). This CDR3 region has 14 residues. The germline V gene encodes CDR1 SGHNT and CDR2 YYREEE (reference sequence). Deletions cut 4 bases from V and 0 bases from J, with 10 bases between. DNA for the CDR3: TGTGCCAGCAGCGTACAGGGTGTGAACACTGAAGCTTTCTTT. Amino acid sequence: CASSVQGVNTEAFF.

This clone was recorded a few times. The chain uses TRBV13 and TRBJ2-7; no reliable D call. The CDR3 is made up of 14 amino acids. Between the trimmed V and J ends, which lost 0 bases and 2 bases, there was a span of 8 bases. CDR1 is PRHDT and CDR2 is FYEKMQ in the germline V gene (reference sequence). This CDR3 reads CASSLGPVTYEQYF. CDR3 in DNA: TGTGCCAGCAGCTTAGGTCCGGTGACCTACGAGCAGTACTTC. The entire variable domain, with the rest obtained from reference TRBV13 and TRBJ2-7, is as follows: AAGVIQSPRHLIKEKRETATLKCYPIPRHDTVYWYQQGPGQDPQFLISFYEKMQSDKGSIPDRFSAQQFSDYHSELNMSSLELGDSALYFCASSLGPVTYEQYFGPGTRLTVT.

This clone has more than one count but fewer than ten. The CDR3 sequence: CAWSVLPGDEQFF. The CDR3, as DNA: TGTGCCTGGAGTGTCCTCCCAGGGGATGAGCAGTTCTTC. V usage is TRBV30 and J usage is TRBJ2-1, with D perhaps matching TRBD1 (6 bases). V lost 0 bases to trimming and J lost 8 bases, with 11 bases between them. Germline CDR1 reads GTSNPN; CDR2 reads SVGIG (reference sequence). This CDR3 has 13 amino acids.

This clone occurred a few times. J is TRBJ2-3 and V is TRBV19; D is uncertain. Trimming left V 5 bases short and J 0 bases short, with 12 bases between. Per the germline V gene, CDR1 is LNHDA and CDR2 is SQIVND (reference sequence). The CDR3 consists of 15 residues. CDR3 loop: CASSGIGKSTDTQYF. The CDR3 DNA reads as TGTGCCAGTAGTGGGATCGGTAAAAGCACAGATACGCAGTATTTT.